This T cell receptor beta chain was identified in a study of cytomegalovirus exposure and HLA in healthy donors. CDR1 is SQVTM and CDR2 is ANQGSEA in the germline V gene. Trimming shortened V by 6 bases and J by 2 bases, and 18 bases separated the two germline ends. There are 15 residues in the CDR3. Note on this clone: The antigen is undetermined.

With 60 Vbeta and 13 Jbeta primers, the PCR was carried out. Assay used: immunoSEQ multiplex PCR; TCRdb lists only in-frame clones, some missing. The data hold 200,000 to 250,000 clones, with under 80% observed a single time. Study findings and constraints: The majority of TCR sequences were rare, yet some public TCRs appeared in many donors. Some V segments could not be told apart, so they were left out, TRBV6-2 and TRBV6-3 among them. Confirmation was obtained in vitro that a few CMV-associated chains are specific for CMV antigens.

Sequenced sample: PBMCs. The chain recombines TRBV29-1 with TRBJ2-3; D may be TRBD1 (7 bases). This clonotype originated in a girl aged 2 to 9 in good health and CMV-seronegative. The CDR3 sequence is CSVAQGGRNTDTQYF. The CDR3 bases are TGCAGCGTGGCCCAGGGGGGTAGGAACACAGATACGCAGTATTTT.